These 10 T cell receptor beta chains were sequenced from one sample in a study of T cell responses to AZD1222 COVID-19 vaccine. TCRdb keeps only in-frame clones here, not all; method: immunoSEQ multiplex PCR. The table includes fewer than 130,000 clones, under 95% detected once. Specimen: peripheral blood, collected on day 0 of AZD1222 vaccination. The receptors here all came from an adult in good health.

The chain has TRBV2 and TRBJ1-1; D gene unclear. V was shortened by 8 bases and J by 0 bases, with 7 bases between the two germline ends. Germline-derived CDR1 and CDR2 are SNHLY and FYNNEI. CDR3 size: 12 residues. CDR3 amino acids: CASLTLNTEAFF. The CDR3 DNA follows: TGTGCCAGCCTGACATTGAACACTGAAGCTTTCTTT.

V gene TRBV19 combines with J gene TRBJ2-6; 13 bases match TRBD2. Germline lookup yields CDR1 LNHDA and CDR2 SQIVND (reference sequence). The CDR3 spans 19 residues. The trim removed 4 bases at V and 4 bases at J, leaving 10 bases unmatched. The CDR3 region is CASSTLLAGGPGGANVLTF. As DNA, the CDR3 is TGTGCCAGTAGTACCCTACTAGCGGGAGGGCCAGGAGGGGCCAACGTCCTGACTTTC.

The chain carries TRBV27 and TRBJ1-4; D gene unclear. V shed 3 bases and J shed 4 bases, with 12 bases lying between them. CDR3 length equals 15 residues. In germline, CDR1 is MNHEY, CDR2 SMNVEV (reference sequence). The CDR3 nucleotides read TGTGCCAGCAGTTTGTACCGGGCCCTTAATGAAAAACTGTTTTTT. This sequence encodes CASSLYRALNEKLFF.

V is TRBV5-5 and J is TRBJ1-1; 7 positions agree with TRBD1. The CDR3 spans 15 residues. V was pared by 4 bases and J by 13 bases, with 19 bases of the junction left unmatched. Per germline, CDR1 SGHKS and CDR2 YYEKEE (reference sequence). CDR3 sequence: CASSDAGATGDKVFF. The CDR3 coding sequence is TGTGCCAGCAGCGACGCGGGCGCTACAGGGGATAAAGTTTTCTTT.

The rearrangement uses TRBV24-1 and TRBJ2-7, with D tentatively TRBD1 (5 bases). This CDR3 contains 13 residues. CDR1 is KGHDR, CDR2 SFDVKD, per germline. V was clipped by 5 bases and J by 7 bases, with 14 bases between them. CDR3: CATSASRAGEQYF. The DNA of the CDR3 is TGTGCCACCAGTGCCTCCAGGGCTGGGGAGCAGTACTTC.

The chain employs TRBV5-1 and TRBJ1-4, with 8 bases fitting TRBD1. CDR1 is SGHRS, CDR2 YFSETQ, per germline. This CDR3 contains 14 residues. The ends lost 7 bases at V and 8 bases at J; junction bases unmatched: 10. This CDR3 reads CASGGGQGNEKLFF. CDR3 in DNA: TGCGCCAGCGGGGGAGGACAGGGAAACGAAAAACTGTTTTTT. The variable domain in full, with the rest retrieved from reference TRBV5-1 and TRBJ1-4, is KAGVTQTPRYLIKTRGQQVTLSCSPISGHRSVSWYQQTPGQGLQFLFEYFSETQRNKGNFPGRFSGRQFSNSRSEMNVSTLELGDSALYLCASGGGQGNEKLFFGSGTQLSVL.

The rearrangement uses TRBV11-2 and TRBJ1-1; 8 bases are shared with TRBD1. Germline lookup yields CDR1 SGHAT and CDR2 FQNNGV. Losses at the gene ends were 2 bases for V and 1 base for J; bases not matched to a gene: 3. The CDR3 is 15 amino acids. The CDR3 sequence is CASSLRGQGNTEAFF. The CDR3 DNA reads TGTGCCAGCAGCTTAAGAGGACAGGGGAACACTGAAGCTTTCTTT. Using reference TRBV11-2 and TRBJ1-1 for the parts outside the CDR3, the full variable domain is EAGVAQSPRYKIIEKRQSVAFWCNPISGHATLYWYQQILGQGPKLLIQFQNNGVVDDSQLPKDRFSAERLKGVDSTLKIQPAKLEDSAVYLCASSLRGQGNTEAFFGQGTRLTVV.

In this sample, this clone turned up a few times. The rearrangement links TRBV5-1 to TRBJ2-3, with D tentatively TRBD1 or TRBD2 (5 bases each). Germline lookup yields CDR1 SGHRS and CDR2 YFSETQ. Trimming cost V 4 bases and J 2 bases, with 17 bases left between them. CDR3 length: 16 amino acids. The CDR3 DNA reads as TGCGCCAGCAGCGACCGACCGGGACGGAACACAGATACGCAGTATTTT. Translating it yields CASSDRPGRNTDTQYF.

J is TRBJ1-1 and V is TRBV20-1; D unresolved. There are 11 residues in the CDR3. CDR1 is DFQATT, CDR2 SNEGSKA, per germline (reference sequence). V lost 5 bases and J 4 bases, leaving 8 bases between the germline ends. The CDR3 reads CSAGPGTEAFF. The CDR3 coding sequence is TGCAGTGCTGGCCCCGGCACTGAAGCTTTCTTT.

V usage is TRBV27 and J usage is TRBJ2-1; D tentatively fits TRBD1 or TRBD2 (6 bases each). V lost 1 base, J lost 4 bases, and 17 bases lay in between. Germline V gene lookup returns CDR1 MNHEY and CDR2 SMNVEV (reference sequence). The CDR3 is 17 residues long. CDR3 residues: CASSLFGAGHSYNEQFF. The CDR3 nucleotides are TGTGCCAGCAGTTTATTCGGCGCGGGACACAGTTACAATGAGCAGTTCTTC.